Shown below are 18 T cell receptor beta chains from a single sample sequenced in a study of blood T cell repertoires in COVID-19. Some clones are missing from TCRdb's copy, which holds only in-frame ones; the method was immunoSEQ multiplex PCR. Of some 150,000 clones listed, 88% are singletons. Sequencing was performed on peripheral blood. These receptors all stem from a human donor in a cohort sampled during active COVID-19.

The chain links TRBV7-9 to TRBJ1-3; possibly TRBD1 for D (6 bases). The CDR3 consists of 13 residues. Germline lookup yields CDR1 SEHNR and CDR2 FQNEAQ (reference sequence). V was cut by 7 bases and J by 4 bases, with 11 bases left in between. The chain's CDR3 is CASKPTGGNTIYF. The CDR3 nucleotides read TGTGCCAGCAAACCCACAGGGGGAAACACCATATATTTT.

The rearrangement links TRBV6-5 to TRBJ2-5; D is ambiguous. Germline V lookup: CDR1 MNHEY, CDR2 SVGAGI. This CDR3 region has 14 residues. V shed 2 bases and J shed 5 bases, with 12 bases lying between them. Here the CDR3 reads CASSYRVSWETQYF. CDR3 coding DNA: TGTGCCAGCAGTTACCGGGTATCGTGGGAGACCCAGTACTTC.

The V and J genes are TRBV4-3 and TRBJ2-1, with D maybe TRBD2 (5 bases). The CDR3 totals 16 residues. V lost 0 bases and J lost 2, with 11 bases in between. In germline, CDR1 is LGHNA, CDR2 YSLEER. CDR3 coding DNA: TGCGCCAGCAGCCAAGATTCGAGACTACCCTACAATGAGCAGTTCTTC. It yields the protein CASSQDSRLPYNEQFF.

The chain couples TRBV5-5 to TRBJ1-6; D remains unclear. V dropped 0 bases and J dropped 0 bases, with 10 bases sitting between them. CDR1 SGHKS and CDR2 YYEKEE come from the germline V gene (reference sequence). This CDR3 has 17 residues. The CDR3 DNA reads TGTGCCAGCAGCTTGGCCTTACTGAGCTCCTATAATTCACCCCTCCACTTT. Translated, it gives CASSLALLSSYNSPLHF.

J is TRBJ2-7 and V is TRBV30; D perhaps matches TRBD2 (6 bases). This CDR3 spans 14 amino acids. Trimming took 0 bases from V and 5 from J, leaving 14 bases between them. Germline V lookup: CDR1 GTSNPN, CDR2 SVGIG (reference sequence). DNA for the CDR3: TGTGCCTGGAGTGTACGGGGGAGTGTCAACGAGCAGTACTTC. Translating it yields CAWSVRGSVNEQYF.

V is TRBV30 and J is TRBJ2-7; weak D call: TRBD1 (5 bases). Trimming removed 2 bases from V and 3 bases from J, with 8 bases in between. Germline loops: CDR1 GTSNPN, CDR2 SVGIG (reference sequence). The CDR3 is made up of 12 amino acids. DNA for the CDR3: TGTGCCTGGAGTAGACAGATCTACGAGCAGTACTTC. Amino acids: CAWSRQIYEQYF.

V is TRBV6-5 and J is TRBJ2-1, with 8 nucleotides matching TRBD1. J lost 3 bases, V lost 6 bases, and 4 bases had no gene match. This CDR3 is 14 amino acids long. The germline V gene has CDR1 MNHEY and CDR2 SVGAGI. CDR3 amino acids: CASSKTGGYNEQFF. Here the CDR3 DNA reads TGTGCCAGCAGCAAAACAGGGGGCTACAATGAGCAGTTCTTC.

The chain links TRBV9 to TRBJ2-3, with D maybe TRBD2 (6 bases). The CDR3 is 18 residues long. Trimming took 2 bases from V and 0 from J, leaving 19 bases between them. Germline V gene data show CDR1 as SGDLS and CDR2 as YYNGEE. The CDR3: CASSVWGGVITSTDTQYF. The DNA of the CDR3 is TGTGCCAGCAGCGTTTGGGGCGGGGTGATTACTAGCACAGATACGCAGTATTTT.

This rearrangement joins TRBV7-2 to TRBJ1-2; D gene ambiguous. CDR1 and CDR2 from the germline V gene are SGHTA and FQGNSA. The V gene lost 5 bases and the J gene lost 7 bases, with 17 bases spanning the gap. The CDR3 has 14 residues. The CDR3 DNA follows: TGTGCCAGCAGCCTAGACTATGTTGGTGGTGGCTACACCTTC. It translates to CASSLDYVGGGYTF.

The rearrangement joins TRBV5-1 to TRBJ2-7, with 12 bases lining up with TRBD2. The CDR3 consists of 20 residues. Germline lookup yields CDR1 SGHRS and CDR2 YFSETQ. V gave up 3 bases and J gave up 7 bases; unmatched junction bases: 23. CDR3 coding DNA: TGCGCCAGCAGCTCCCTAGGACAGGGTGAGCCTAGCGGGAGGGCCGGAGAGCAGTACTTC. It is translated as CASSSLGQGEPSGRAGEQYF.

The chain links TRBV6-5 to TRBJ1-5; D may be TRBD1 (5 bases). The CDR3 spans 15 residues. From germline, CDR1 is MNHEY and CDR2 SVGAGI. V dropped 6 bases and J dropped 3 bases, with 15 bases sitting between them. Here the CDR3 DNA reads TGTGCCAGCAGCCAATTCCCAGGGAACAATCAGCCCCAGCATTTT. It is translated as CASSQFPGNNQPQHF.

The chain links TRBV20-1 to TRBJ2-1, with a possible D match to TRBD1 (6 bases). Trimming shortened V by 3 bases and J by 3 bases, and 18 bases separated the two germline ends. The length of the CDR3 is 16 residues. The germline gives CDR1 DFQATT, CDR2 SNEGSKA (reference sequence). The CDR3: CSASTGAGAFYNEQFF. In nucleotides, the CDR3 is TGCAGTGCTAGTACCGGGGCAGGGGCCTTCTACAATGAGCAGTTCTTC.

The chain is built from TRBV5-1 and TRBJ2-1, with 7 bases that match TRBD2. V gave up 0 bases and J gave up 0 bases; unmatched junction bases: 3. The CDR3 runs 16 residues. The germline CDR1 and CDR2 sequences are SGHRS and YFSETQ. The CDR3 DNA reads TGCGCCAGCAGCTTGGGTTCGGGAGGCTCCTACAATGAGCAGTTCTTC. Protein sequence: CASSLGSGGSYNEQFF. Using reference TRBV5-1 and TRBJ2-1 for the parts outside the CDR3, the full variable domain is KAGVTQTPRYLIKTRGQQVTLSCSPISGHRSVSWYQQTPGQGLQFLFEYFSETQRNKGNFPGRFSGRQFSNSRSEMNVSTLELGDSALYLCASSLGSGGSYNEQFFGPGTRLTVL.

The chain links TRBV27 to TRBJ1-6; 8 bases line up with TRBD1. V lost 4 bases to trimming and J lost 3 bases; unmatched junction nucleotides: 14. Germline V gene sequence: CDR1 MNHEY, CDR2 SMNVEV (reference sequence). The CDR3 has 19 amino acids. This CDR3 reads CASSSTGEPQPFYNSPLHF. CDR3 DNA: TGTGCCAGCAGTTCGACAGGGGAGCCCCAACCTTTCTATAATTCACCCCTCCACTTT.

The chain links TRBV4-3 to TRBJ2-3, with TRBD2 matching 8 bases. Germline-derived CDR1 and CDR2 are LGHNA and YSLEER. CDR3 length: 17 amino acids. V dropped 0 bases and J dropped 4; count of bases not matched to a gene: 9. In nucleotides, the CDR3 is TGCGCCAGCAGCCAAGATCCGGGGGGGCGGTATGCAGATACGCAGTATTTT. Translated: CASSQDPGGRYADTQYF.

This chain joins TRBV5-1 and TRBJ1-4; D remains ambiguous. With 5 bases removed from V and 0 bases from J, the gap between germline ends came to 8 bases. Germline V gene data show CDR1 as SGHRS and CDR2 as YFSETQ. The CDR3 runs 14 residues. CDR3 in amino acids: CASRQFPTNEKLFF. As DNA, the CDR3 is TGCGCCAGCAGGCAGTTTCCAACTAATGAAAAACTGTTTTTT. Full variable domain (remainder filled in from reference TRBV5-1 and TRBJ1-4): KAGVTQTPRYLIKTRGQQVTLSCSPISGHRSVSWYQQTPGQGLQFLFEYFSETQRNKGNFPGRFSGRQFSNSRSEMNVSTLELGDSALYLCASRQFPTNEKLFFGSGTQLSVL.

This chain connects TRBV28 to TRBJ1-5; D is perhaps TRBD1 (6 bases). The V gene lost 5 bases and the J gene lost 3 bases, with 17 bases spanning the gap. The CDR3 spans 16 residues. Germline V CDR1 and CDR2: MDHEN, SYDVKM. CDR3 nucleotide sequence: TGTGCCAGCAGTCCCCGGACAGTCGACAACAATCAGCCCCAGCATTTT. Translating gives CASSPRTVDNNQPQHF.

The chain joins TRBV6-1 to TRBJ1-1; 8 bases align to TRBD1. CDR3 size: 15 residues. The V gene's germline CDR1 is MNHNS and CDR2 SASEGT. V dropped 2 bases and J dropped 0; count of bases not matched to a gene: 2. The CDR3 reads CASSERDRLNTEAFF. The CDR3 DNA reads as TGTGCCAGCAGTGAACGGGACAGGCTGAACACTGAAGCTTTCTTT.